This note documents a single T cell receptor (beta chain) sequence. Its antigen remains unknown. The repertoire was sequenced with immunoSEQ multiplex PCR; TCRdb's copy has only in-frame clones and lacks some. Of about 36,000 clones listed, about 80% were seen once; the top ten hold roughly 1.5%. The CDR3 length is 15 residues. Germline V gene lookup returns CDR1 SGHRS and CDR2 YFSETQ. Between the trimmed V and J ends, which lost 4 bases and 2 bases, there was a span of 15 bases. This sample stems from a study of monozygotic twins with cystic fibrosis. Study observations and caveats: J usage was most co-twin-similar in 8 of 16 pairs, V in 13. Clonality was generally low (median roughly 0.0095), higher in the most severe patients.

The sample was blood. The genes are TRBV5-1 and TRBJ1-2; D not resolved. The origin of this receptor is a girl aged 2 to 10 with cystic fibrosis. CDR3 in DNA: TGCGCCAGCAGCCCCCTCTCGGCTGGAAACTATGGCTACACCTTC. Its translation: CASSPLSAGNYGYTF. Full variable domain (outside the CDR3, taken from reference TRBV5-1 and TRBJ1-2): KAGVTQTPRYLIKTRGQQVTLSCSPISGHRSVSWYQQTPGQGLQFLFEYFSETQRNKGNFPGRFSGRQFSNSRSEMNVSTLELGDSALYLCASSPLSAGNYGYTFGSGTRLTVV.